The rows below give T cell receptor beta chains drawn from one sample of a study of shared clonotypes between healthy human individuals. Libraries were prepared by immunoSEQ multiplex PCR; TCRdb keeps only in-frame clonotypes and omits some of them. The sample lists about 580,000 clones, roughly 98% occurring once. The sample comprised naive CD8+ T cells sorted from blood. The receptors originated from a man in his thirties or forties in good health. Both conserved end residues are part of each CDR3. D genes are given only for firm matches. Clone sizes are given selectively: once, few, many, or a class where the clone is expanded.

V gene	D gene	clone size	J gene	CDR3 DNA	CDR3 protein
TRBV5-1	TRBD1	.	TRBJ2-1	TGCGCCAGCAGCTTAGTAGTTGGGCAGGGGGACAATGAGCAGTTCTTC	CASSLVVGQGDNEQFF
TRBV19	.	.	TRBJ1-2	TGTGCCAGTAGTACCGATAACTATGGCTACACCTTC	CASSTDNYGYTF
TRBV5-4	.	.	TRBJ2-1	TGTGCCAGCAGCTTAACCGGGGGTGGTGACAATGAGCAGTTCTTC	CASSLTGGGDNEQFF
TRBV27	TRBD1	.	TRBJ2-7	TGTGCCAGCAGTTTAACAGGGGCGCACGAGCAGTACTTC	CASSLTGAHEQYF
TRBV6-6	TRBD1	.	TRBJ2-1	TGTGCCAGCAGTTACTCAGGACAGGCCTCCAATGAGCAGTTCTTC	CASSYSGQASNEQFF
TRBV30	TRBD1	.	TRBJ2-7	TGTGCCTGGAGCCAGGGGGAGCGGACCTACGAGCAGTACTTC	CAWSQGERTYEQYF
TRBV27	.	.	TRBJ2-7	TGTGCCAGCAGTCCCCCCCCTAGCGCACCCTTCGTATGGCAGTACTTC	CASSPPPSAPFVWQYF
TRBV5-1	.	.	TRBJ2-5	TGCGCCAGCAGCTTGGCGGTGACACGTCAAGAGACCCAGTACTTC	CASSLAVTRQETQYF
TRBV18	.	.	TRBJ2-7	TGTGCCAGCTCGACGAAGCGGACCGCCTACGAGCAGTACTTC	CASSTKRTAYEQYF
TRBV6-1	TRBD2	.	TRBJ2-3	TGTGCCAGCAGTGAAGCGGGAGGGCCTCCAGATACGCAGTATTTT	CASSEAGGPPDTQYF
TRBV7-9	.	.	TRBJ2-3	TGTGCCAGCAGCTTAGACGGGAGTGGAGATACGCAGTATTTT	CASSLDGSGDTQYF
TRBV5-4	TRBD1	.	TRBJ1-1	TGTGCCAGCAGCGACCGGGACAGGGTTCCTTTCTTT	CASSDRDRVPFF
TRBV27	.	.	TRBJ1-5	TGTGCCAGCTGGACAGTGGGCAATCAGCCCCAGCATTTT	CASWTVGNQPQHF
TRBV27	.	.	TRBJ1-1	TGTGCCAGCAGTTTACGGGGGTCGAACACTGAAGCTTTCTTT	CASSLRGSNTEAFF
TRBV7-6	.	.	TRBJ2-1	TGTGCCAGCAGCTTAGTTAATAGGGGCAATGAGCAGTTCTTC	CASSLVNRGNEQFF
TRBV6-5	TRBD2	once	TRBJ2-1	TGTGCCAGCAGTTTACTAGCGGGCCACAATGAGCAGTTCTTC	CASSLLAGHNEQFF
TRBV13	TRBD1	once	TRBJ2-2	TGTGCCAGCAGCTTAGGCCTGCCCGCAGGGGGCGAGAAGCTGTTTTTT	CASSLGLPAGGEKLFF